The clone carrying this T cell receptor (beta chain) appeared a few times. The CDR3 consists of 14 residues. Trimming removed 5 bases from V and 8 bases from J, with 18 bases in between. From germline, CDR1 is SGHTA and CDR2 FQGNSA. TCRdb reanalysed the RT-PCR reads using MiXCR and keeps one entry per CDR3 protein. The data contain hundreds of thousands of distinct CDR3 sequences, over 12% of them singletons. The TCR originated in a female donor in good health, serving as a healthy control. What was sequenced was memory CD4+ T cells from blood. V gene TRBV7-2 combines with J gene TRBJ1-2; the D gene is possibly TRBD1 (5 bases). The CDR3 nucleotides are TGTGCCAGCAGCCAGGCGCCATTACAGGCGGGCTACACCTTC. Translating gives CASSQAPLQAGYTF.